The 23 T cell receptor beta chains in this list originate from one sample, sequenced in a study of response to subunit inactivated influenza vaccine. TCRdb re-derived calls from the RT-PCR reads in MiXCR, one entry per CDR3 protein. This repertoire shows 700,000 to 900,000 distinct CDR3 sequences, 21% found once; its top ten account for about 10%. Sequenced material: PBMCs from blood, taken roughly 5 days after vaccination. The origin of the receptors is a middle-aged man who received an inactivated influenza vaccine.

This clonotype was observed a few times. The chain joins TRBV20-1 to TRBJ2-2, with 7 bases matching TRBD2. The CDR3 runs 14 residues. Germline trimming cut 6 bases from V and 4 bases from J; bases unmatched to any gene: 8. The V gene's germline CDR1 is DFQATT and CDR2 SNEGSKA (reference sequence). In DNA form, the CDR3 reads TGCAGTGCCCAAAAGCCGGGGGGCACCGGGGAGCTGTTTTTT. This sequence encodes CSAQKPGGTGELFF.

This clonotype came up a few times. This chain connects TRBV9 to TRBJ2-1; 7 nucleotides match TRBD1. The V and J ends lost 4 bases and 2 bases, in that order; junction bases with no gene match: 6. This CDR3 has 15 residues. The germline V gene has CDR1 SGDLS and CDR2 YYNGEE. The chain's CDR3 is CASSTTGAPYNEQFF. CDR3 DNA sequence: TGTGCCAGCAGCACCACAGGGGCGCCCTACAATGAGCAGTTCTTC. The full variable domain, rest sourced from reference TRBV9 and TRBJ2-1, is DSGVTQTPKHLITATGQRVTLRCSPRSGDLSVYWYQQSLDQGLQFLIQYYNGEERAKGNILERFSAQQFPDLHSELNLSSLELGDSALYFCASSTTGAPYNEQFFGPGTRLTVL.

V gene TRBV12-3 or TRBV12-4 combines with J gene TRBJ2-1; tentatively, D is TRBD1 (5 bases). This CDR3 comprises 15 residues. V shed 0 bases and J shed 8 bases, with 14 bases lying between them. The CDR3 is CASSLAGAYIDEQFF. The CDR3 nucleotides are TGTGCCAGCAGTTTAGCAGGGGCATACATCGATGAGCAGTTCTTC.

The table lists this clonotype with a few counts. This sequence joins TRBV2 and TRBJ2-1; 9 positions agree with TRBD1. Germline CDR1 is SNHLY and CDR2 is FYNNEI. CDR3 length: 15 residues. Unmatched junction bases numbered 7, after V lost 6 bases and J lost 4 bases. Here the CDR3 reads CASRLGQGYYNEQFF. CDR3 in DNA: TGTGCCAGCAGACTGGGACAGGGATATTACAATGAGCAGTTCTTC. The variable domain in full, completed from reference TRBV2 and TRBJ2-1, reads EPEVTQTPSHQVTQMGQEVILRCVPISNHLYFYWYRQILGQKVEFLVSFYNNEISEKSEIFDDQFSVERPDGSNFTLKIRSTKLEDSAMYFCASRLGQGYYNEQFFGPGTRLTVL.

The rearrangement uses TRBV6-7 and TRBJ1-1; D is possibly TRBD1 (5 bases). TRBV6-7 is annotated as an ORF whose role is uncertain. The CDR3 consists of 16 residues. Trimming stripped 2 bases from V and 0 bases from J, with 13 bases between. CDR3 amino acids: CASSYGAGGLNTEAFF. The CDR3 coding sequence is TGTGCCAGCAGTTACGGGGCCGGGGGGTTGAACACTGAAGCTTTCTTT.

The V gene is TRBV15, the J gene TRBJ2-1; the D call may be TRBD1 or TRBD2 (5 bases each). Germline V lookup: CDR1 LNHNV, CDR2 YYDKDF (reference sequence). V was shortened by 5 bases and J by 4 bases, with 9 bases between the two germline ends. CDR3 length: 13 residues. The CDR3 DNA is TGTGCCACCAGCGAGGGACCTTACAATGAGCAGTTCTTC. This encodes CATSEGPYNEQFF.

V gene TRBV18 combines with J gene TRBJ2-1, with 10 positions matching TRBD2. V was pared by 1 base and J by 1 base, with 4 bases of the junction left unmatched. The CDR3 length is 17 residues. The germline V gene has CDR1 KGHSH and CDR2 LQKENI. The CDR3 coding sequence is TGTGCCAGCTCACCACTAGCGGGGGGCCTTTCCTACAATGAGCAGTTCTTC. Translating it yields CASSPLAGGLSYNEQFF.

This chain links TRBV6-1 with TRBJ2-3; 9 bases line up with TRBD1. CDR1 is MNHNS and CDR2 is SASEGT in the germline V gene. J lost 5 bases, V lost 8 bases, and 8 bases had no gene match. The CDR3 consists of 14 residues. The CDR3 loop is CASGVGQGLDTQYF. The CDR3 nucleotides are TGTGCCAGCGGGGTGGGACAGGGTCTAGATACGCAGTATTTT.

In this sample, this clonotype turned up a few times. V gene TRBV5-1 combines with J gene TRBJ2-2; D call uncertain. Germline CDR1 and CDR2: SGHRS and YFSETQ. This CDR3 is 17 amino acids long. The V end lost 1 base, the J end lost 3 bases, and 16 bases lay between the germline ends. The chain's CDR3 is CASSLSVTGGDTGELFF. In DNA form, the CDR3 reads TGCGCCAGCAGCTTGTCGGTGACGGGCGGAGACACCGGGGAGCTGTTTTTT. Together with reference TRBV5-1 and TRBJ2-2, the CDR3 gives the full variable domain: KAGVTQTPRYLIKTRGQQVTLSCSPISGHRSVSWYQQTPGQGLQFLFEYFSETQRNKGNFPGRFSGRQFSNSRSEMNVSTLELGDSALYLCASSLSVTGGDTGELFFGEGSRLTVL.

This clonotype was observed a few times. This sequence joins TRBV7-8 and TRBJ2-7; tentative D call: TRBD1 (6 bases). The germline V and J ends were trimmed by 4 bases and 0 bases, with 19 bases remaining between them. The germline CDR1 and CDR2 sequences are SGHVS and FQNEAQ. The CDR3 is 17 amino acids. The CDR3, as DNA: TGTGCCAGCAGCTCATTTTCCGGGACAAAAAGCTCCTACGAGCAGTACTTC. Translated, it gives CASSSFSGTKSSYEQYF.

This clonotype has just a few counts. CDR3 amino acids: CASSLGERGFSGTDTQYF. The CDR3 nucleotides are TGTGCCAGCAGCTTAGGAGAGCGCGGGTTCTCCGGCACAGATACGCAGTATTTT. This sequence joins TRBV7-6 and TRBJ2-3, with a weak D call TRBD2 (5 bases). Deletions cut 1 base from V and 1 base from J, with 18 bases between. The germline CDR1 and CDR2 sequences are SGHVS and FNYEAQ. This CDR3 has 18 amino acids.

V is TRBV7-8 and J is TRBJ2-2; D uncertain. Germline-derived CDR1 and CDR2 are SGHVS and FQNEAQ. Trimming removed 5 bases at V and 2 bases at J, with 15 bases between. This CDR3 region has 16 residues. The CDR3 sequence is CASSESRPVNTGELFF. In DNA form, the CDR3 reads TGTGCCAGCAGCGAATCAAGACCCGTAAACACCGGGGAGCTGTTTTTT.

This clonotype was found a few times. The chain uses TRBV20-1 and TRBJ2-5; no firm D call. This CDR3 contains 12 residues. Germline assignment: CDR1 DFQATT and CDR2 SNEGSKA (reference sequence). V gave up 2 bases and J gave up 5 bases, with 9 bases separating them. CDR3 DNA: TGCAGTGCTAGAAGCCGTTTCGAGACCCAGTACTTC. This translates into CSARSRFETQYF.

In regard to this clonotype: A much larger clone sits a single nucleotide away, making a read error possible. The genes are TRBV6-5 and TRBJ2-1; TRBD1 agrees at 7 bases. Germline CDR1 and CDR2: MNHEY and SVGAGI. The CDR3 spans 12 residues. CDR3 in amino acids: CSSGQAYNEQFF. In DNA, the CDR3 is TGTTCCAGTGGACAGGCCTACAATGAGCAGTTCTTC.

This chain joins TRBV10-3 and TRBJ1-4; 10 nucleotides agree with TRBD1. The CDR3 covers 13 residues. From germline, CDR1 is ENHRY and CDR2 SYGVKD. V shed 7 bases and J 7 bases; nucleotides not matched to a gene: 3. The CDR3 here is CAITRDRGEKLFF. In DNA form, the CDR3 reads TGTGCCATCACCCGGGACAGGGGTGAAAAACTGTTTTTT.

A few counts support this clonotype. The chain uses TRBV29-1 and TRBJ2-7; the match to TRBD1 covers 9 bases. Trimming removed 7 bases from V and 7 bases from J; junction bases left unmatched: 11. In germline, CDR1 is SQVTM, CDR2 ANQGSEA. The CDR3 has 13 residues. In DNA form, the CDR3 reads TGCAGCGCACCGGGACAGGGTCTTCGGGAGCAGTACTTC. Translating it yields CSAPGQGLREQYF.

The chain combines TRBV20-1 with TRBJ1-2; D gene unclear. In germline, CDR1 is DFQATT, CDR2 SNEGSKA (reference sequence). The V gene lost 2 bases and the J gene lost 8 bases, with 24 bases spanning the gap. The CDR3 is 16 residues long. CDR3 sequence reads: CSARPEPGRPNWGYTF. In DNA form, the CDR3 reads TGCAGTGCTAGACCTGAGCCCGGGAGACCGAATTGGGGCTACACCTTC.

The genes are TRBV15 and TRBJ2-1; D may be TRBD1 (6 bases). The germline V and J ends were trimmed by 3 bases and 0 bases, with 12 bases remaining between them. Germline V gene sequence: CDR1 LNHNV, CDR2 YYDKDF (reference sequence). The CDR3 loop spans 16 amino acids. This CDR3 is CATSSNRVTSYNEQFF. CDR3 in DNA: TGTGCCACCAGCAGCAACAGGGTTACCTCCTACAATGAGCAGTTCTTC.

The chain carries TRBV6-5 and TRBJ1-2; D remains ambiguous. The germline CDR1 and CDR2 sequences are MNHEY and SVGAGI. The CDR3 runs to 14 residues. The germline V and J ends were trimmed by 0 bases and 4 bases, with 9 bases remaining between them. DNA of the CDR3: TGTGCCAGCAGTTACTCCTCCAACGCCTATGGCTACACCTTC. Translating it yields CASSYSSNAYGYTF.

This chain joins TRBV15 and TRBJ2-7; TRBD2 is a possible D gene (6 bases). V lost 0 bases and J 4 bases, leaving 19 bases between the germline ends. Germline loops: CDR1 LNHNV, CDR2 YYDKDF (reference sequence). This CDR3 has 17 amino acids. The CDR3 spells CATSRDGTVSPPYEQYF. The CDR3 DNA sequence: TGTGCCACCAGCAGAGACGGGACTGTATCACCCCCGTACGAGCAGTACTTC.

This clonotype was counted a few times. CDR3 residues: CATGDGNYGYTF. For the CDR3, the DNA is TGTGCCACGGGGGACGGTAACTATGGCTACACCTTC. The chain recombines TRBV25-1 with TRBJ1-2, with D perhaps matching TRBD1 (5 bases). This CDR3 spans 12 amino acids. Germline loops: CDR1 MGHDK, CDR2 SYGVNS. The V end lost 10 bases, the J end lost 1 base, and 10 bases lay between the germline ends.

This clonotype was recorded a few times. The V and J genes are TRBV20-1 and TRBJ2-5; weak D call: TRBD2 (6 bases). Trimming removed 0 bases at V and 1 base at J, with 15 bases between. The CDR3 is made up of 16 amino acids. In germline, CDR1 is DFQATT, CDR2 SNEGSKA (reference sequence). The CDR3: CSARDFSSGVQETQYF. As DNA, the CDR3 is TGCAGTGCTAGAGATTTTTCGTCGGGGGTCCAAGAGACCCAGTACTTC.

This sequence joins TRBV4-2 and TRBJ2-7; no clear D. Germline CDR1 and CDR2: LGHNA and YNFKEQ. Trimming left V 4 bases short and J 3 bases short, with 13 bases between. This CDR3 has 14 amino acids. This CDR3 is CASSPGLLRYEQYF. In DNA, the CDR3 is TGTGCCAGCAGCCCCGGGCTCCTCCGCTACGAGCAGTACTTC.